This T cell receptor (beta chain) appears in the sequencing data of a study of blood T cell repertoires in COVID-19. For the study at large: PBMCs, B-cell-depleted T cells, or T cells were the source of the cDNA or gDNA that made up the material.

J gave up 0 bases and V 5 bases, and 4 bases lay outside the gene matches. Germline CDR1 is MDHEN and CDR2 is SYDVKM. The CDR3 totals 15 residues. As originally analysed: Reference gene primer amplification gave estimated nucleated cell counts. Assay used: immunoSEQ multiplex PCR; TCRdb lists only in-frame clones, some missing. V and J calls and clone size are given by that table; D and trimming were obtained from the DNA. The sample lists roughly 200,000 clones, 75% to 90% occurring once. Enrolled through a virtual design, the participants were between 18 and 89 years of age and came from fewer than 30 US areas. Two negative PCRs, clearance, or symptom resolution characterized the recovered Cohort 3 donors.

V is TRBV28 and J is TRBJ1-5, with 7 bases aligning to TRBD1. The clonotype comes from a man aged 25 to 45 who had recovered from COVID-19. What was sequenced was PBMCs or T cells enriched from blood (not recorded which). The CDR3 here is CASSPTGSSNQPQHF. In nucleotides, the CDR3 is TGTGCCAGCAGTCCGACAGGGAGTAGCAATCAGCCCCAGCATTTT.